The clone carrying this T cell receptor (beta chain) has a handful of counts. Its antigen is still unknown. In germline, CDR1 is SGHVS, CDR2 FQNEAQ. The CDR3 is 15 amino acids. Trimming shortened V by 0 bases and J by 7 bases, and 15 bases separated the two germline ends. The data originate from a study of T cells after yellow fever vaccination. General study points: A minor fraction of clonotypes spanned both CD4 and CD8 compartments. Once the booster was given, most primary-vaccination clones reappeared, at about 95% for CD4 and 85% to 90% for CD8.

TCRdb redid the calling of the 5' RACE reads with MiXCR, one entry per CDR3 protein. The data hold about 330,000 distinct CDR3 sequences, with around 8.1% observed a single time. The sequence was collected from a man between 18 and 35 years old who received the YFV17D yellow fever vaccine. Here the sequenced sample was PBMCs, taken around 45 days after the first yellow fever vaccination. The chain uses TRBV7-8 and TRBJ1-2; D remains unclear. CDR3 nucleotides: TGTGCCAGCAGCTTAGCAATTGAATTCCGGGCTGGCTACACCTTC. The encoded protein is CASSLAIEFRAGYTF.